This is a list of T cell receptor beta chains from one sample in a study of control samples from healthy donors and cancer patients. Generated by immunoSEQ multiplex PCR, the TCRdb table keeps only in-frame clones and is missing some. This table holds about 410,000 clones, 80% to 95% found once. The sample was PBMCs. These receptor sequences come from a man aged 35 to 55 with head and neck cancer. CDR3s include the opening cysteine and the closing phenylalanine or tryptophan. A D gene is named only where the DNA matches it firmly. A clone size is listed for some rows: how often the clone was seen (once, few, many), or a class if it is expanded.

D: -
size: -
J: TRBJ1-2
V: TRBV9
length: 14
CDR3: CASSEGWGLGGYTF
DNA: TGTGCCAGCAGCGAGGGGTGGGGCCTGGGGGGCTACACCTTC

D: -
size: -
J: TRBJ1-1
V: TRBV4-3
length: 15
CDR3: CASSQDWGQAGGAFF
DNA: TGCGCCAGCAGCCAAGATTGGGGGCAGGCAGGAGGAGCTTTCTTT

D: -
size: -
J: TRBJ1-4
V: TRBV28
length: 14
CDR3: CASSPTRINEKLFF
DNA: TGTGCCAGCAGTCCCACCAGGATTAATGAAAAACTGTTTTTT

D: -
size: -
J: TRBJ1-5
V: TRBV9
length: 14
CDR3: CASSVGVENQPQHF
DNA: TGTGCCAGCAGCGTAGGTGTCGAAAATCAGCCCCAGCATTTT

D: -
size: -
J: TRBJ1-5
V: TRBV6-5
length: 14
CDR3: CASSPSEGIRPQHF
DNA: TGTGCCAGCAGCCCCTCGGAGGGTATCCGGCCCCAGCATTTT

D: -
size: -
J: TRBJ2-1
V: TRBV3-1/TRBV3-2
length: 15
CDR3: CASTQGGGALGEQFF
DNA: TGTGCCAGCACTCAGGGGGGCGGAGCCCTCGGAGAGCAGTTCTTC

D: TRBD2
size: -
J: TRBJ2-3
V: TRBV19
length: 13
CDR3: CASASGSADTQYF
DNA: TGTGCCAGCGCTAGCGGGAGTGCAGATACGCAGTATTTT

D: TRBD2
size: -
J: TRBJ2-2
V: TRBV29-1
length: 14
CDR3: CSVGERGNTGELFF
DNA: TGCAGCGTTGGAGAGCGGGGAAACACCGGGGAGCTGTTTTTT

D: -
size: -
J: TRBJ2-5
V: TRBV7-9
length: 17
CDR3: CASSPLGTIGPGETQYF
DNA: TGTGCCAGTAGCCCCTTAGGGACCATCGGTCCGGGAGAGACCCAGTACTTC

D: -
size: -
J: TRBJ1-2
V: TRBV5-5
length: 12
CDR3: CASSLGGTGYTF
DNA: TGTGCCAGCAGCTTGGGAGGGACTGGCTACACCTTC

D: -
size: -
J: TRBJ1-2
V: TRBV2
length: 14
CDR3: CASTHRETNYGYTF
DNA: TGTGCCAGCACCCACAGGGAGACTAACTATGGCTACACCTTC

D: -
size: -
J: TRBJ2-1
V: TRBV30
length: 13
CDR3: CAWSVNFGNEQFF
DNA: TGTGCCTGGAGTGTTAATTTTGGCAATGAGCAGTTCTTC

D: -
size: -
J: TRBJ1-4
V: TRBV27
length: 16
CDR3: CASSLFRLGGEEKLFF
DNA: TGTGCCAGCAGTTTATTCCGCTTGGGGGGCGAAGAAAAACTGTTTTTT

D: TRBD1
size: -
J: TRBJ1-1
V: TRBV29-1
length: 16
CDR3: CSVFDRDRTLNTEAFF
DNA: TGCAGCGTTTTTGACCGGGACAGGACGTTGAACACTGAAGCTTTCTTT

D: -
size: once
J: TRBJ1-2
V: TRBV6-2/TRBV6-3
length: 14
CDR3: CASSYSTGLYGYTF
DNA: TGTGCCAGCAGTTACTCGACAGGACTCTATGGCTACACCTTC

D: TRBD1
size: once
J: TRBJ2-7
V: TRBV2
length: 14
CDR3: CASARGQAPYEQYF
DNA: TGTGCCAGCGCAAGGGGACAGGCTCCCTACGAGCAGTACTTC

D: -
size: -
J: TRBJ1-5
V: TRBV6-6
length: 13
CDR3: CASSYSAVQPQHF
DNA: TGTGCCAGCAGTTACTCTGCGGTACAGCCCCAGCATTTT

D: -
size: -
J: TRBJ1-1
V: TRBV5-5
length: 14
CDR3: CASSLLRANTEAFF
DNA: TGTGCCAGCAGCTTGCTTCGAGCTAACACTGAAGCTTTCTTT

D: -
size: few
J: TRBJ1-5
V: TRBV30
length: 16
CDR3: CAWSVPASRNNQPQHF
DNA: TGTGCCTGGAGTGTACCGGCAAGCCGAAACAATCAGCCCCAGCATTTT

D: -
size: -
J: TRBJ2-2
V: TRBV28
length: 12
CDR3: CASIGDTGELFF
DNA: TGTGCCAGCATCGGGGACACCGGGGAGCTGTTTTTT

D: TRBD2
size: few
J: TRBJ2-7
V: TRBV4-3
length: 16
CDR3: CASSQDLAGGSYEQYF
DNA: TGCGCCAGCAGCCAAGATCTAGCGGGGGGCTCATACGAGCAGTACTTC

D: -
size: -
J: TRBJ1-2
V: TRBV7-3
length: 15
CDR3: CASSFSGTNNYGYTF
DNA: TGTGCCAGCAGCTTCTCGGGGACGAATAACTATGGCTACACCTTC

D: -
size: -
J: TRBJ1-4
V: TRBV5-1
length: 15
CDR3: CASSLERREYEKLFF
DNA: TGCGCCAGCAGCTTGGAGCGGAGAGAGTATGAAAAACTGTTTTTT

D: -
size: -
J: TRBJ1-1
V: TRBV19
length: 15
CDR3: CASSQREAMNTEAFF
DNA: TGTGCCAGTAGTCAGAGAGAGGCAATGAACACTGAAGCTTTCTTT

D: -
size: -
J: TRBJ2-7
V: TRBV28
length: 14
CDR3: CASREGGPVPEQYF
DNA: TGTGCCAGCAGGGAGGGGGGGCCCGTTCCCGAGCAGTACTTC

D: TRBD1
size: -
J: TRBJ2-2
V: TRBV5-5
length: 13
CDR3: CASSWTGAGELFF
DNA: TGTGCCAGCAGCTGGACAGGGGCCGGGGAGCTGTTTTTT

D: -
size: -
J: TRBJ2-3
V: TRBV28
length: 14
CDR3: CASSFLSITDTQYF
DNA: TGTGCCAGCAGTTTCCTTTCCATCACAGATACGCAGTATTTT

D: TRBD1
size: -
J: TRBJ2-1
V: TRBV19
length: 13
CDR3: CASGQGSYNEQFF
DNA: TGTGCCAGTGGACAGGGATCGTACAATGAGCAGTTCTTC

D: TRBD1
size: -
J: TRBJ1-5
V: TRBV5-1
length: 15
CDR3: CASSSTGGSNQPQHF
DNA: TGCGCCAGCAGCTCGACAGGGGGCAGCAATCAGCCCCAGCATTTT

D: TRBD2
size: -
J: TRBJ2-2
V: TRBV5-4
length: 15
CDR3: CASSLGPGGTGELFF
DNA: TGTGCCAGCAGCTTGGGTCCGGGAGGCACCGGGGAGCTGTTTTTT